This is a list of T cell receptor beta chains from one sample in a study of blood T cell repertoires in COVID-19. Only in-frame clones appear in the TCRdb table, and some are missing; sequencing was by immunoSEQ multiplex PCR. Altogether under 500,000 clones are present, approximately 90% being singletons, with the ten largest covering more than 4%. Specimen: peripheral blood. The receptors here all came from a woman between 25 and 40 years old with acute or convalescent COVID-19. Both conserved end residues are part of each CDR3. A D gene is named only where the DNA matches it firmly. Clone size is shown for a subset of rows, as once, few, many or a class of expanded clone.

j_call: TRBJ2-5; v_call: TRBV20-1; clone_size: -; d_call: -; cdr3_aa: CSARFQETQYF; cdr3_nt: TGCAGTGCCCGGTTCCAAGAGACCCAGTACTTC
j_call: TRBJ1-6; v_call: TRBV4-1; clone_size: -; d_call: TRBD1; cdr3_aa: CASSQEDRGISYNSPLHF; cdr3_nt: TGCGCCAGCAGCCAAGAGGACAGGGGGATATCCTATAATTCACCCCTCCACTTT
j_call: TRBJ2-5; v_call: TRBV7-9; clone_size: -; d_call: -; cdr3_aa: CASSSRVESTQTQYF; cdr3_nt: TGTGCCAGCAGCTCCAGGGTTGAATCAACTCAGACCCAGTACTTC
j_call: TRBJ1-1; v_call: TRBV4-2; clone_size: -; d_call: -; cdr3_aa: CASSQVGTDAFF; cdr3_nt: TGTGCCAGCAGCCAAGTGGGCACGGATGCTTTCTTT
j_call: TRBJ2-5; v_call: TRBV2; clone_size: -; d_call: -; cdr3_aa: CASSIGEAQETQYF; cdr3_nt: TGTGCCAGCAGCATCGGTGAGGCTCAAGAGACCCAGTACTTC
j_call: TRBJ1-1; v_call: TRBV11-2; clone_size: -; d_call: -; cdr3_aa: CASSLGQRTAPGPEAFF; cdr3_nt: TGTGCCAGCAGCTTAGGCCAACGGACAGCCCCGGGGCCTGAAGCTTTCTTT
j_call: TRBJ2-5; v_call: TRBV7-3; clone_size: -; d_call: TRBD2; cdr3_aa: CASSAKAGRPETQYF; cdr3_nt: TGTGCCAGCAGCGCGAAAGCGGGGAGGCCAGAGACCCAGTACTTC
j_call: TRBJ2-7; v_call: TRBV5-5; clone_size: -; d_call: -; cdr3_aa: CASSRGLLYEQYF; cdr3_nt: TGTGCCAGCAGTCGCGGGCTCCTTTACGAGCAGTACTTC
j_call: TRBJ1-2; v_call: TRBV7-2; clone_size: -; d_call: -; cdr3_aa: CASSLSRLYGYTF; cdr3_nt: TGTGCCAGCAGCTTAAGCAGGCTCTATGGCTACACCTTC
j_call: TRBJ2-7; v_call: TRBV4-1; clone_size: -; d_call: TRBD2; cdr3_aa: CASSESGTSGGGGPSSYEQYF; cdr3_nt: TGCGCCAGCAGCGAATCCGGGACTAGCGGGGGGGGCGGCCCCTCCTCCTACGAGCAGTACTTC
j_call: TRBJ2-1; v_call: TRBV27; clone_size: -; d_call: -; cdr3_aa: CAIRARLEGFNEQFF; cdr3_nt: TGTGCCATCAGAGCACGACTAGAGGGTTTCAATGAGCAGTTCTTC
j_call: TRBJ1-2; v_call: TRBV29-1; clone_size: few; d_call: -; cdr3_aa: CSVATGNYGYTF; cdr3_nt: TGCAGCGTTGCGACAGGCAACTATGGCTACACCTTC
j_call: TRBJ2-7; v_call: TRBV27; clone_size: -; d_call: -; cdr3_aa: CASSFAGQQYF; cdr3_nt: TGTGCCAGCAGTTTTGCGGGACAGCAGTACTTC
j_call: TRBJ1-6; v_call: TRBV18; clone_size: -; d_call: TRBD1; cdr3_aa: CASSLGQGNSPLHF; cdr3_nt: TGTGCCAGCTCACTGGGACAGGGTAATTCACCCCTCCACTTT
j_call: TRBJ2-7; v_call: TRBV30; clone_size: once; d_call: TRBD1; cdr3_aa: CAWSEGQSSYEQYF; cdr3_nt: TGTGCCTGGAGTGAGGGACAGAGCTCCTACGAGCAGTACTTC
j_call: TRBJ1-4; v_call: TRBV4-1; clone_size: -; d_call: -; cdr3_aa: CASSQAPFTGTVNEKLFF; cdr3_nt: TGCGCCAGCAGCCAAGCCCCTTTTACAGGGACGGTTAATGAAAAACTGTTTTTT
j_call: TRBJ1-6; v_call: TRBV10-2; clone_size: once; d_call: -; cdr3_aa: CASSEYENSPLHF; cdr3_nt: TGCGCCAGCAGTGAGTATGAGAATTCACCCCTCCACTTT
j_call: TRBJ2-7; v_call: TRBV6-5; clone_size: -; d_call: TRBD1; cdr3_aa: CASTKGTGNYEQYF; cdr3_nt: TGTGCCAGCACCAAGGGGACAGGCAACTACGAGCAGTACTTC
j_call: TRBJ1-1; v_call: TRBV10-2; clone_size: few; d_call: -; cdr3_aa: CASSFQGRTEAFF; cdr3_nt: TGCGCCAGCAGTTTTCAGGGAAGAACTGAAGCTTTCTTT
j_call: TRBJ1-1; v_call: TRBV3-1/TRBV3-2; clone_size: -; d_call: TRBD1; cdr3_aa: CASSPAQGTAFF; cdr3_nt: TGTGCCAGCAGCCCAGCACAGGGGACAGCTTTCTTT
j_call: TRBJ2-1; v_call: TRBV9; clone_size: once; d_call: -; cdr3_aa: CASSVRPGQGNEQFF; cdr3_nt: TGTGCCAGCAGCGTCCGTCCGGGTCAGGGTAATGAGCAGTTCTTC
j_call: TRBJ2-7; v_call: TRBV1; clone_size: -; d_call: -; cdr3_aa: CTTWSGGASEQYF; cdr3_nt: TGCACCACCTGGAGCGGGGGGGCGTCAGAGCAGTACTTC
j_call: TRBJ2-6; v_call: TRBV7-8; clone_size: -; d_call: -; cdr3_aa: CASSVVRDTFSGANVLTF; cdr3_nt: TGTGCCAGCAGCGTTGTACGGGACACCTTCTCTGGGGCCAACGTCCTGACTTTC
j_call: TRBJ2-2; v_call: TRBV30; clone_size: -; d_call: -; cdr3_aa: CAWSPPRGTPGTGELFF; cdr3_nt: TGTGCCTGGAGCCCCCCGCGAGGAACACCGGGTACCGGGGAGCTGTTTTTT
j_call: TRBJ2-1; v_call: TRBV27; clone_size: -; d_call: TRBD2; cdr3_aa: CASGLLAGLNNEQFF; cdr3_nt: TGTGCCAGCGGCCTTCTAGCGGGGCTGAACAATGAGCAGTTCTTC
j_call: TRBJ2-2; v_call: TRBV27; clone_size: -; d_call: -; cdr3_aa: CASSLRGTGELFF; cdr3_nt: TGTGCCAGCAGTTTAAGGGGGACCGGGGAGCTGTTTTTT
j_call: TRBJ2-5; v_call: TRBV4-1; clone_size: -; d_call: TRBD2; cdr3_aa: CASSQVGSSGGRRETQYF; cdr3_nt: TGCGCCAGCAGCCAAGTAGGGAGTAGCGGGGGGAGAAGAGAGACCCAGTACTTC
j_call: TRBJ2-7; v_call: TRBV27; clone_size: -; d_call: -; cdr3_aa: CASSPSSYEQYF; cdr3_nt: TGTGCCAGCAGTCCGAGCTCCTACGAGCAGTACTTC